This T cell receptor beta chain derives from a study of radiotherapy plus CTLA-4 blockade in lung cancer. On the study more broadly: Disease control reached over 30%, with objective responses in 15% to 20%.

To note about this clone: Its antigen is unidentified.

Study-wide results and limits: Blood TCR clones of tumor origin expanded after radiotherapy plus ipilimumab. Reports state that early shifts in blood T cell clones, with interferon-beta, best predicted response.

CDR1 and CDR2 (germline): SGHTA, FQGTGA. CDR3 length: 18 amino acids. The trim removed 0 bases at V and 2 bases at J, leaving 6 bases unmatched. Measured with immunoSEQ multiplex PCR; TCRdb has only the in-frame clones, and not every one. The sample contains 80,000 to 100,000 clones, roughly four fifths of which appear only once. The clonotype comes from a human donor with non-small cell lung cancer who had a partial response to radiotherapy plus ipilimumab. This specimen consisted of peripheral blood, obtained from a patient treated with radiotherapy plus ipilimumab. This chain links TRBV7-3 with TRBJ2-3, with 12 bases identical to TRBD2. The CDR3 is CASSLTPGLAGDTDTQYF. In DNA, the CDR3 is TGTGCCAGCAGCTTAACCCCGGGACTAGCGGGCGACACAGATACGCAGTATTTT.